These 16 T cell receptor beta chains share one sample of origin, sequenced in a study of cytomegalovirus exposure and HLA in healthy donors. Primers included in the PCR were 60 Vbeta and 13 Jbeta primers. Using immunoSEQ multiplex PCR, the repertoire was profiled, and TCRdb retains in-frame clones only, with some absent. The sample lists approximately 100,000 clones; 75% to 85% were seen once. Sequencing input: PBMCs. All receptors derive from a middle-aged man in good health and CMV-seronegative.

The chain employs TRBV4-1 and TRBJ2-3; D is perhaps TRBD2 (6 bases). The CDR3 runs to 16 residues. Trimming took off 1 base at V and 0 bases at J, with 11 bases between the two ends. Germline values: CDR1 MGHRA, CDR2 YSYEKL. CDR3 sequence: CASSQGVAASTDTQYF. The CDR3 DNA sequence: TGCGCCAGCAGCCAAGGGGTAGCGGCTAGCACAGATACGCAGTATTTT.

The chain joins TRBV7-3 to TRBJ2-1; D remains unclear. CDR3 size: 11 residues. With 6 bases removed from V and 9 bases from J, the gap between germline ends came to 9 bases. CDR1 is SGHTA, CDR2 FQGTGA, per germline. CDR3 sequence (DNA): TGTGCCAGCAGGGGCTCGGCTGAGCAGTTCTTC. This encodes CASRGSAEQFF.

This rearrangement joins TRBV7-2 to TRBJ2-7; no clear D gene. V gave up 0 bases and J gave up 6 bases, with 12 bases separating them. This CDR3 spans 14 amino acids. Germline V gene data show CDR1 as SGHTA and CDR2 as FQGNSA. CDR3 amino acids: CASSLAPISLEQYF. The CDR3 DNA follows: TGTGCCAGCAGCTTAGCCCCCATTAGTCTCGAGCAGTACTTC.

This sequence joins TRBV7-6 and TRBJ2-1; 11 nucleotides match TRBD2. Germline loops: CDR1 SGHVS, CDR2 FNYEAQ. This CDR3 contains 16 residues. V lost 1 base and J lost 4; bases outside the gene matches: 3. CDR3 protein: CASSLEGLAEYNEQFF. The CDR3 region has the DNA TGTGCCAGCAGCTTAGAGGGACTAGCGGAATACAATGAGCAGTTCTTC.

This clone was counted a few times. This chain links TRBV25-1 with TRBJ1-3; D possibly corresponds to TRBD1 (5 bases). Germline CDR1 is MGHDK and CDR2 is SYGVNS. The CDR3 contains 17 residues. With 2 bases removed from V and 0 bases from J, the gap between germline ends came to 14 bases. CDR3 residues: CASSERAGPSSGNTIYF. CDR3 DNA sequence: TGTGCCAGCAGTGAACGGGCAGGGCCGAGCTCTGGAAACACCATATATTTT.

This chain links TRBV19 with TRBJ1-2; 7 bases map to TRBD1. V was clipped by 9 bases and J by 0 bases; unmatched bases: 10. Germline lookup yields CDR1 LNHDA and CDR2 SQIVND (reference sequence). The CDR3 runs 15 residues. DNA for the CDR3: TGTGCCAGGAGACTTTGGGACAGAGCTAACTATGGCTACACCTTC. Translation gives CARRLWDRANYGYTF.

The V and J genes are TRBV5-1 and TRBJ2-5; 8 bases are a match to TRBD1. Judging by the DNA end, TRBJ2-7 fits better; the J call may be wrong. The CDR3 length is 16 residues. Germline V gene sequence: CDR1 SGHRS, CDR2 YFSETQ. CDR3 sequence reads: CASSLGDRGGSYEQYF. As DNA, the CDR3 is TGCGCCAGCAGCTTGGGAGACAGGGGTGGTTCCTACGAGCAGTACTTC.

The chain links TRBV7-2 to TRBJ2-3, with 15 nucleotides matching TRBD2. The germline V gene encodes CDR1 SGHTA and CDR2 FQGNSA. With V trimmed by 6 bases and J by 2 bases, 12 bases remained unmatched. CDR3 length: 19 amino acids. The CDR3 protein is CASRRRGTSGGFYTDTQYF. Written as DNA, the CDR3 is TGTGCCAGCAGAAGGAGGGGGACTAGCGGGGGGTTCTACACAGATACGCAGTATTTT.

The J gene is TRBJ2-1, the V gene TRBV5-5; TRBD2 matches 8 bases. The trim removed 4 bases at V and 6 bases at J, leaving 9 bases unmatched. The CDR3 covers 15 residues. Looked up from germline, CDR1 is SGHKS and CDR2 is YYEKEE (reference sequence). As DNA, the CDR3 is TGTGCCAGCAGCATTGAGCGGGGGCCCATCAATGAGCAGTTCTTC. Residues: CASSIERGPINEQFF.

This rearrangement joins TRBV19 to TRBJ1-2; 9 nucleotides match TRBD1. V shed 5 bases and J 8 bases; nucleotides not matched to a gene: 6. The CDR3 is 13 residues long. Germline loops: CDR1 LNHDA, CDR2 SQIVND (reference sequence). The CDR3 DNA sequence: TGTGCCAGTAGTCCCAGACAGGGGGAGGGCTACACCTTC. Protein: CASSPRQGEGYTF.

J is TRBJ2-3 and V is TRBV13, with 7 bases aligning to TRBD2. V lost 1 base to trimming and J lost 1 base; unmatched junction nucleotides: 5. This CDR3 has 16 amino acids. Germline CDR1 is PRHDT and CDR2 is FYEKMQ (reference sequence). This chain's CDR3 is CASSLEAGRGTDTQYF. CDR3 nucleotide sequence: TGTGCCAGCAGCTTAGAAGCGGGGAGGGGCACAGATACGCAGTATTTT.

V usage is TRBV27 and J usage is TRBJ1-2, with D unresolved. Germline V CDR1 and CDR2: MNHEY, SMNVEV (reference sequence). Trimming shortened V by 5 bases and J by 7 bases, and 17 bases separated the two germline ends. This CDR3 comprises 14 residues. The CDR3 sequence is CASSPRNARGGYTF. The DNA of the CDR3 is TGTGCCAGCAGTCCCCGGAACGCCCGGGGTGGCTACACCTTC.

This sequence joins TRBV29-1 and TRBJ1-5; D gene uncertain. Germline lookup yields CDR1 SQVTM and CDR2 ANQGSEA. V was trimmed by 5 bases and J by 5 bases, leaving 10 bases between them. The CDR3 has 12 amino acids. The CDR3 protein is CSVLDSDQPQHF. Written as DNA, the CDR3 is TGCAGCGTTCTCGACTCAGATCAGCCCCAGCATTTT.

The V gene is TRBV27, the J gene TRBJ1-4, with D possibly being TRBD1 (6 bases). This CDR3 comprises 15 residues. Trimming shortened V by 5 bases and J by 3 bases, and 13 bases separated the two germline ends. The germline CDR1 and CDR2 sequences are MNHEY and SMNVEV (reference sequence). CDR3 DNA: TGTGCCAGCAGTCTAGGGGGGGCTGCTAATGAAAAACTGTTTTTT. It specifies CASSLGGAANEKLFF.

V gene TRBV10-3 combines with J gene TRBJ2-5; 7 bases are a match to TRBD1. The J call may be in error: the DNA end matches TRBJ2-7 better. Germline V gene sequence: CDR1 ENHRY, CDR2 SYGVKD. This CDR3 contains 12 residues. The CDR3 coding sequence is TGTGCCAGCCGGGACAGACCCTACGAGCAGTACTTC. It encodes CASRDRPYEQYF.

The V call is TRBV5-4, the J call TRBJ1-2; 11 nucleotides match TRBD1. V shed 3 bases and J 0 bases; nucleotides not matched to a gene: 1. The CDR3 totals 15 residues. The V gene's germline CDR1 is SGHNT and CDR2 YYREEE (reference sequence). DNA of the CDR3: TGTGCCAGCAGCTCGGACAGGGGGCCTAACTATGGCTACACCTTC. Translated: CASSSDRGPNYGYTF.